The 27 T cell receptor beta chains in this list originate from one sample, sequenced in a study of vaccination effects on CD4 cells after COVID-19. The data were produced by immunoSEQ multiplex PCR, yet TCRdb's version contains in-frame clones alone and is incomplete. The sample has tens of thousands of clones, about two thirds seen once. Using viral peptide pools, the ViraFEST assay grew out antigen-specific CD4+ T cells prior to sequencing. Culturing for around 10 days preceded CD4+ T cell isolation. Vaccinees lacked prior SARS-CoV-2 infection and tested negative for nucleocapsid antibodies. Their target antigens are unknown. Sequences were derived from CD4+ T cells from PBMCs cultured with SARS-CoV-2 spike peptides, sampled before COVID-19 vaccination. The receptors come from a human donor who received a COVID-19 vaccine.

The V gene is TRBV12-2, the J gene TRBJ2-7; no check of the table's D call, TRBD1, against the DNA was made. TRBV12-2 is flagged as a pseudogene. This CDR3 is 16 amino acids long. CDR3 bases: TGTGCAAGTCGCTTACCGTCGGGACAGGGGATCCACGAGCAGTACTTC. It translates to CASRLPSGQGIHEQYF.

This clone was detected only a few times. This chain joins TRBV19 and TRBJ2-5, with D unresolved. This CDR3 is 12 amino acids long. Looked up from germline, CDR1 is LNHDA and CDR2 is SQIVND (reference sequence). The V and J ends lost 6 bases and 4 bases respectively, with 9 bases between them. This CDR3 reads CASSESSETQYF. The CDR3 nucleotides are TGTGCCAGTAGCGAATCCTCAGAGACCCAGTACTTC.

This clone appeared once. The chain has TRBV6-6 and TRBJ2-1; D remains unclear. The V end lost 1 base, the J end lost 6 bases, and 10 bases lay between the germline ends. There are 14 residues in the CDR3. The V gene's germline CDR1 is MNHNY and CDR2 SVGAGI (reference sequence). The CDR3: CASSYLGYGNEQFF. The CDR3 nucleotides read TGTGCCAGCAGTTACTTGGGGTATGGCAATGAGCAGTTCTTC.

This chain joins TRBV14 and TRBJ1-2; D not resolved. V gave up 5 bases and J gave up 6 bases, with 13 bases separating them. Per germline, CDR1 SGHDN and CDR2 FVKESK. This CDR3 is built from 13 residues. DNA of the CDR3: TGTGCCAGCAGCTACAATCAGCAAGATGGCTACACCTTC. This codes for CASSYNQQDGYTF. The full variable domain, rest sourced from reference TRBV14 and TRBJ1-2, is EAGVTQFPSHSVIEKGQTVTLRCDPISGHDNLYWYRRVMGKEIKFLLHFVKESKQDESGMPNNRFLAERTGGTYSTLKVQPAELEDSGVYFCASSYNQQDGYTFGSGTRLTVV.

The chain uses TRBV19 and TRBJ2-7, with D hard to call. The CDR3 is made up of 13 amino acids. Trimming removed 7 bases from V and 1 base from J, with 11 bases in between. Per germline, CDR1 LNHDA and CDR2 SQIVND (reference sequence). In nucleotides, the CDR3 is TGTGCCAGTACTCCGGCGCAGTCCTACGAGCAGTACTTC. Protein sequence: CASTPAQSYEQYF.

This clone was counted a few times. The rearrangement links TRBV9 to TRBJ2-2; no clear D. The V end lost 0 bases, the J end lost 7 bases, and 13 bases lay between the germline ends. Germline V CDR1 and CDR2: SGDLS, YYNGEE. CDR3 length: 15 residues. The CDR3 nucleotides read TGTGCCAGCAGCGTAGCGCCGTCTGCTATCGGGGAGCTGTTTTTT. Translating gives CASSVAPSAIGELFF.

This clone was seen just once. This chain uses TRBV3-1 (or the pseudogene TRBV3-2) with TRBJ2-1; the D is unclear. The CDR3 is made up of 13 amino acids. Germline-derived CDR1 and CDR2 are LGHDT and YNNKEL (reference sequence). Trimming pared 0 bases from V and 10 bases from J, leaving 10 bases between. The CDR3 loop reads CASSQERLAEQFF. DNA for the CDR3: TGTGCCAGCAGCCAAGAAAGACTGGCCGAGCAGTTCTTC.

The V gene is TRBV10-2, the J gene TRBJ1-4, with 9 nucleotides matching TRBD1. The CDR3 contains 13 residues. V shed 5 bases and J 6 bases; nucleotides not matched to a gene: 1. Germline V gene sequence: CDR1 WSHSY, CDR2 SAAADI. CDR3 sequence (DNA): TGCGCCAGCAGTAGGGACAGGGATGAAAAACTGTTTTTT. Translated: CASSRDRDEKLFF.

The gene calls are TRBV6-1 and TRBJ1-3; the D is unclear. From germline, CDR1 is MNHNS and CDR2 SASEGT. V lost 4 bases and J lost 4, with 17 bases in between. CDR3 length: 16 amino acids. CDR3 DNA: TGTGCCAGCAGTGTAACGGATACCCGGGGAGGAAACACCATATATTTT. Amino acids: CASSVTDTRGGNTIYF.

V gene TRBV7-2 combines with J gene TRBJ1-1, with 8 bases matching TRBD1. This CDR3 comprises 14 residues. J was trimmed by 4 bases and V by 3 bases; bases with no gene match: 4. Germline V gene lookup returns CDR1 SGHTA and CDR2 FQGNSA. CDR3 loop: CASSLQGARTEAFF. The CDR3 DNA follows: TGTGCCAGCAGCTTGCAGGGGGCGCGCACTGAAGCTTTCTTT.

V usage is TRBV5-1 and J usage is TRBJ2-1; unclear D gene. This CDR3 has 13 amino acids. Per the germline V gene, CDR1 is SGHRS and CDR2 is YFSETQ. The V end was cut by 1 base, the J end by 10 bases, with 12 bases between. The DNA of the CDR3 is TGCGCCAGCAGCTTGTCAGGCGCCGCCGAGCAGTTCTTC. Amino acid sequence: CASSLSGAAEQFF.

The chain carries TRBV2 and TRBJ2-3, with 7 nucleotides matching TRBD2. Germline lookup yields CDR1 SNHLY and CDR2 FYNNEI. V lost 3 bases to trimming and J lost 4 bases; unmatched junction nucleotides: 4. This CDR3 is built from 14 residues. The CDR3 here is CASSDRRGSDTQYF. CDR3 nucleotide sequence: TGTGCCAGCAGTGATCGGCGGGGGTCAGATACGCAGTATTTT.

V gene TRBV7-9 combines with J gene TRBJ2-1, with 9 bases identical to TRBD1. Germline loops: CDR1 SEHNR, CDR2 FQNEAQ (reference sequence). There are 15 residues in the CDR3. Trimming cost V 3 bases and J 10 bases; bases outside gene matches: 10. CDR3 amino acids: CASSFAPGTGSEQFF. The DNA of the CDR3 is TGTGCCAGCAGCTTTGCTCCCGGGACAGGGAGCGAGCAGTTCTTC.

This clone has more than one count but fewer than ten. The V and J genes are TRBV2 and TRBJ1-1; 9 bases are a match to TRBD1. Germline CDR1 SNHLY, CDR2 FYNNEI. This CDR3 comprises 15 residues. V was pared by 5 bases and J by 1 base, with 5 bases of the junction left unmatched. The CDR3 nucleotides read TGTGCCAGCAGTCTACAGGGGGCGACGAACACTGAAGCTTTCTTT. This encodes CASSLQGATNTEAFF.

The chain carries TRBV4-1 and TRBJ1-5; D is undetermined. CDR1 and CDR2 (germline): MGHRA, YSYEKL. The CDR3 spans 13 residues. V shed 4 bases and J shed 7 bases, with 11 bases lying between them. The CDR3 loop reads CASSPQVGQPQHF. DNA for the CDR3: TGCGCCAGCAGCCCCCAAGTGGGGCAGCCCCAGCATTTT.

This chain uses TRBV29-1 with TRBJ2-1; D possibly corresponds to TRBD1 (6 bases). The germline V gene has CDR1 SQVTM and CDR2 ANQGSEA. V lost 1 base, J lost 10 bases, and 17 bases lay in between. The CDR3 spans 14 residues. The CDR3 coding sequence is TGCAGCGTTGAAGCCGGCACCGCCGGGACAGAGCAGTTCTTC. Amino acids: CSVEAGTAGTEQFF.

The chain employs TRBV18 and TRBJ2-3, with 8 positions matching TRBD1. Germline values: CDR1 KGHSH, CDR2 LQKENI. J gave up 2 bases and V 3 bases, and 4 bases lay outside the gene matches. The CDR3 spans 15 residues. CDR3 coding DNA: TGTGCCAGCTCACCGAGGACAGGGTCCACAGATACGCAGTATTTT. Its protein product is CASSPRTGSTDTQYF.

The rearrangement uses TRBV6-5 and TRBJ1-2; 8 nucleotides agree with TRBD1. This CDR3 is built from 14 residues. Germline V CDR1 and CDR2: MNHEY, SVGAGI. V was pared by 5 bases and J by 0 bases, with 2 bases of the junction left unmatched. The CDR3 reads CASSRTGSNYGYTF. CDR3 nucleotides: TGTGCCAGCAGTAGGACAGGGTCTAACTATGGCTACACCTTC.

The CDR3 DNA sequence: TGTGCCAGCACTGGTAGTGGAAACACCATATATTTT. Translation gives CASTGSGNTIYF. J is TRBJ1-3 and V is TRBV2; unclear D gene. Germline CDR1 and CDR2: SNHLY and FYNNEI. V lost 7 bases to trimming and J lost 3 bases, with 7 bases between them. The CDR3 length is 12 residues.

This clone was recorded a few times. The genes are TRBV5-4 and TRBJ1-2; D might be TRBD1 (5 bases). This CDR3 comprises 13 residues. The germline CDR1 and CDR2 sequences are SGHNT and YYREEE (reference sequence). The V gene lost 4 bases and the J gene lost 4 bases, with 11 bases spanning the gap. The CDR3 sequence is CASSPGRTYGYTF. The CDR3 region has the DNA TGTGCCAGCAGCCCGGGACGGACCTATGGCTACACCTTC.

The chain combines TRBV18 with TRBJ1-1, with D uncertain. CDR1 is KGHSH, CDR2 LQKENI, per germline. V gave up 6 bases and J gave up 1 base, with 9 bases separating them. The CDR3 runs to 13 residues. CDR3 DNA sequence: TGTGCCAGCTCGGATGGGGAGAACACTGAAGCTTTCTTT. Translated: CASSDGENTEAFF.

The chain has TRBV12-5 and TRBJ2-2; a weak D match, TRBD1 (6 bases). Germline CDR1 is LGHNT and CDR2 is FRNRAP. V was cut by 3 bases and J by 3 bases, with 14 bases left in between. CDR3 length equals 16 residues. For the CDR3, the DNA is TGTGCTAGTGGTTTCTCCCGGGACACCTACACCGGGGAGCTGTTTTTT. It codes for CASGFSRDTYTGELFF.

The J gene is TRBJ1-1, the V gene TRBV30; 9 nucleotides align to TRBD1. The CDR3 is 14 amino acids. Germline trimming cut 2 bases from V and 2 bases from J; bases unmatched to any gene: 3. Germline CDR1 is GTSNPN and CDR2 is SVGIG (reference sequence). The CDR3: CAWSTGQGNTEAFF. CDR3 DNA: TGTGCCTGGAGTACGGGACAGGGTAACACTGAAGCTTTCTTT.

The chain employs TRBV4-1 and TRBJ2-3; 10 bases fit TRBD2. The CDR3 runs to 17 residues. Germline-derived CDR1 and CDR2 are MGHRA and YSYEKL. Losses at the gene ends were 2 bases for V and 2 bases for J; bases not matched to a gene: 7. CDR3 sequence reads: CASSQRTSGANTDTQYF. CDR3 DNA sequence: TGCGCCAGCAGCCAACGGACTAGCGGCGCTAACACAGATACGCAGTATTTT.

CDR3 sequence: CASSQQLAGVDTQYF. CDR3 DNA sequence: TGTGCCAGCAGCCAACAACTAGCGGGAGTAGATACGCAGTATTTT. The chain carries TRBV3-1 (or the pseudogene TRBV3-2) and TRBJ2-3, with 11 nucleotides matching TRBD2. The trim removed 2 bases at V and 5 bases at J, leaving 3 bases unmatched. Germline CDR1 and CDR2: LGHDT and YNNKEL (reference sequence). The CDR3 spans 15 residues.

V usage is TRBV7-9 and J usage is TRBJ2-7, with unresolved D. The CDR3 is made up of 14 amino acids. V was clipped by 5 bases and J by 0 bases, with 11 bases between them. In germline, CDR1 is SEHNR, CDR2 FQNEAQ (reference sequence). For the CDR3, the DNA is TGTGCCAGCAGCCCAGAGGCTAGCTCCTACGAGCAGTACTTC. Protein sequence: CASSPEASSYEQYF.

The chain combines TRBV6-5 with TRBJ2-1; D might be TRBD1 (6 bases). The CDR3 consists of 14 residues. Germline V gives CDR1 MNHEY, CDR2 SVGAGI. With 5 bases removed from V and 1 base from J, the gap between germline ends came to 9 bases. The DNA of the CDR3 is TGTGCCAGCAGTACAGGGCTATCCTACAATGAGCAGTTCTTC. Protein: CASSTGLSYNEQFF.